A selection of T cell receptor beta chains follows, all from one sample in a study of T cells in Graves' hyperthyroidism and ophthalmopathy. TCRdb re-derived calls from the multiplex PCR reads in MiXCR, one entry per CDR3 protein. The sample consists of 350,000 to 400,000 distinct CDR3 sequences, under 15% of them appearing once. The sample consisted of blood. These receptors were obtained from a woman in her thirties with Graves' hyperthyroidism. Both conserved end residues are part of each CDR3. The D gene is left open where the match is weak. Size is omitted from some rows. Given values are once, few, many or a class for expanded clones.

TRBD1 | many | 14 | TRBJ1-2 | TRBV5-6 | CASSLADRGFGYTF | TGTGCCAGCAGCTTGGCAGACAGGGGATTTGGCTACACCTTC
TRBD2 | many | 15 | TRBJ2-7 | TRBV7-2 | CASSSTSGDSYEQYF | TGTGCCAGCAGCTCGACTAGCGGAGACTCCTACGAGCAGTACTTC
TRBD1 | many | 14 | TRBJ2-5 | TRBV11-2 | CASSPIQGMETQYF | TGTGCCAGCAGCCCTATACAGGGGATGGAGACCCAGTACTTC
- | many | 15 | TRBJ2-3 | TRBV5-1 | CASIIGHLDTDTQYF | TGCGCCAGCATCATTGGACACCTTGACACAGATACGCAGTATTTT
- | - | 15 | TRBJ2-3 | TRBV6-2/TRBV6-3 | CASSLADSPQDTQYF | TGTGCCAGCAGTCTCGCGGACTCCCCCCAAGATACGCAGTATTTT
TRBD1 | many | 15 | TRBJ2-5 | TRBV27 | CASSYQTGNGETQYF | TGTGCCAGCAGTTACCAGACAGGGAATGGAGAGACCCAGTACTTC
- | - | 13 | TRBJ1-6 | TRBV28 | CASSLGRGSPLHF | TGTGCCAGCAGTTTAGGGAGGGGTTCACCCCTCCACTTT
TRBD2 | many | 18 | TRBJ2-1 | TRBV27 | CASSFHPLAGSSYNEQFF | TGTGCCAGCAGTTTCCATCCTCTAGCGGGGAGCTCCTACAATGAGCAGTTCTTC
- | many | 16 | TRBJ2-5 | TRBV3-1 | CASSQDLRRGVGTQYF | TGTGCCAGCAGCCAAGATTTGCGGAGGGGGGTGGGGACCCAGTACTTC
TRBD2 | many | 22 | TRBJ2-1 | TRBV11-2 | CASSLGMLGTSGSGSSYNEQFF | TGTGCCAGCAGCTTAGGCATGCTCGGGACTAGCGGGAGTGGGAGCTCCTACAATGAGCAGTTCTTC
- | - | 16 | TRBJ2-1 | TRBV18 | CASSPPGLALNNEQFF | TGTGCCAGCTCACCCCCGGGCCTAGCGCTGAACAATGAGCAGTTCTTC
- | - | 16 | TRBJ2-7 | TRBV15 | CATSRDNKQGRDEQYF | TGTGCCACCAGCAGAGATAATAAACAGGGCCGGGACGAGCAGTACTTC
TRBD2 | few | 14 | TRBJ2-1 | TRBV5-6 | CASILSGRYNEQFF | TGTGCCAGCATCCTTAGCGGGAGGTACAATGAGCAGTTCTTC
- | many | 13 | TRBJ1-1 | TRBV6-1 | CASSPVMNTEAFF | TGTGCCAGCAGCCCCGTCATGAACACTGAAGCTTTCTTT
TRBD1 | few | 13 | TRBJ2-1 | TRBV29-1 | CSVVQGARNEQFF | TGCAGCGTGGTACAGGGGGCGCGGAATGAGCAGTTCTTC
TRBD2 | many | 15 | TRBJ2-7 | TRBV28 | CASSSASGLSYEQYF | TGTGCCAGCAGCTCCGCTAGCGGCCTTTCCTACGAGCAGTACTTC
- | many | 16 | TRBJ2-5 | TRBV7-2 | CASSLAVAEGMETQYF | TGTGCCAGCAGCTTAGCTGTAGCGGAGGGGATGGAGACCCAGTACTTC
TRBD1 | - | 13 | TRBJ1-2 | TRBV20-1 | CSVPGQTNYGYTF | TGCAGTGTCCCGGGACAGACGAACTATGGCTACACCTTC
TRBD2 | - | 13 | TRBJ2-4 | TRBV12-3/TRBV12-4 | CASRLAGDHIQYF | TGTGCCAGCAGGCTAGCGGGAGATCACATTCAGTACTTC
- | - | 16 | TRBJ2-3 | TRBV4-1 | CASSQWAAGSTDTQYF | TGCGCCAGCAGCCAATGGGCTGCAGGGAGCACAGATACGCAGTATTTT
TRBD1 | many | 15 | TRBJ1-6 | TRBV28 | CASSGREGGNSPLHF | TGTGCCAGCAGCGGACGGGAAGGGGGCAATTCACCCCTCCACTTT
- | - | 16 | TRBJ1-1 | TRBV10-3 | CAISRRGGTENTEAFF | TGTGCCATCAGCCGGAGGGGGGGTACGGAGAACACTGAAGCTTTCTTT
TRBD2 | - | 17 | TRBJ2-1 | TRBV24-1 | CATSEWTSGTSYNEQFF | TGTGCCACCAGTGAGTGGACTAGCGGGACCTCCTACAATGAGCAGTTCTTC
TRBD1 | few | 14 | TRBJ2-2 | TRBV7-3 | CASSPTGGSGELFF | TGTGCCAGCAGCCCGACAGGGGGCTCCGGGGAGCTGTTTTTT
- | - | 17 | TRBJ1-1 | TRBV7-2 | CASSQNRDTLANTEAFF | TGTGCCAGCAGCCAAAACAGGGACACCTTAGCGAACACTGAAGCTTTCTTT
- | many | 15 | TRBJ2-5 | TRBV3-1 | CASSQGSRREETQYF | TGTGCCAGCAGCCAAGGGTCGCGCAGGGAAGAGACCCAGTACTTC
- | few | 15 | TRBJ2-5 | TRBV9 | CASSVSGGGEETQYF | TGTGCCAGCAGCGTCTCTGGGGGCGGGGAAGAGACCCAGTACTTC
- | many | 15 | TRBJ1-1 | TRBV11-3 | CASSLRQEVNTEAFF | TGTGCCAGCAGCCTAAGACAGGAGGTGAACACTGAAGCTTTCTTT
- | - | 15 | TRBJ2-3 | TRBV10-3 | CAISNLEAGTDTQYF | TGTGCCATCAGCAACTTGGAGGCAGGCACAGATACGCAGTATTTT
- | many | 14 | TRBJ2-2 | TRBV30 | CAWHHGVYTGELFF | TGTGCCTGGCACCACGGCGTCTACACCGGGGAGCTGTTTTTT
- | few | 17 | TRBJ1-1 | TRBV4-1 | CASSQSKGRTLNTEAFF | TGCGCCAGCAGCCAAAGCAAGGGACGGACCTTAAACACTGAAGCTTTCTTT
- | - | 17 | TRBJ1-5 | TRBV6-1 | CASSSPRGSGSNQPQHF | TGTGCCAGCAGTTCCCCCCGGGGGTCGGGGAGCAATCAGCCCCAGCATTTT
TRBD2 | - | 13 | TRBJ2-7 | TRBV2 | CASRGGTRYEQYF | TGTGCCAGCAGGGGGGGGACCCGCTACGAGCAGTACTTC
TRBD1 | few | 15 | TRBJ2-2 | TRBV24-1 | CATSSRGRSPGELFF | TGTGCCACCAGTTCGAGGGGGCGAAGTCCCGGGGAGCTGTTTTTT
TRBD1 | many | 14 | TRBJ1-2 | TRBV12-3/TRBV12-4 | CASTAAGGHYGYTF | TGTGCCAGCACCGCGGCAGGGGGACACTATGGCTACACCTTC